Shown below are 11 T cell receptor beta chains from a single sample sequenced in a study of OX40 agonist ivuxolimab in advanced cancers. TCRdb's copy holds only in-frame clones and misses some; the assay was immunoSEQ multiplex PCR. Among approximately 89,000 clones listed, 88% were seen once. This specimen was CD4+ or CD8+ T cells sorted from blood, taken in a trial of the OX40 agonist ivuxolimab. These receptors all stem from an adult with an advanced solid tumor such as melanoma, head and neck, liver or kidney cancer.

The chain is built from TRBV2 and TRBJ2-5; no clear D gene. There are 13 residues in the CDR3. CDR1 and CDR2 from the germline V gene are SNHLY and FYNNEI. V shed 7 bases and J shed 1 base, with 10 bases lying between them. Here the CDR3 reads CASTKRSQETQYF. As DNA, the CDR3 is TGTGCCAGCACTAAGAGGAGCCAAGAGACCCAGTACTTC.

This clone occurred a few times. The rearrangement uses TRBV7-2 and TRBJ2-7; 8 bases line up with TRBD2. The CDR3 runs 15 residues. V shed 5 bases and J 3 bases; nucleotides not matched to a gene: 9. CDR1 is SGHTA and CDR2 is FQGNSA in the germline V gene. CDR3 DNA: TGTGCCAGCAGCCTCACTCCGGGACTAGACTACGAGCAGTACTTC. This translates into CASSLTPGLDYEQYF.

The chain recombines TRBV7-2 with TRBJ2-3, with D possibly being TRBD1 (5 bases). The CDR3 has 15 amino acids. Germline V gene data show CDR1 as SGHTA and CDR2 as FQGNSA. Trimming stripped 5 bases from V and 2 bases from J, with 14 bases between. Here the CDR3 reads CASSRSQGNTDTQYF. Here the CDR3 DNA reads TGTGCCAGCAGCCGATCGCAGGGAAACACAGATACGCAGTATTTT.

The V gene is TRBV2, the J gene TRBJ2-3; TRBD1 is a possible D gene (5 bases). With 4 bases removed from V and 0 bases from J, the gap between germline ends came to 14 bases. This CDR3 has 16 amino acids. CDR1 SNHLY and CDR2 FYNNEI come from the germline V gene. The CDR3 is CASSGVGRQSTDTQYF. CDR3 nucleotides: TGTGCCAGCAGTGGGGTGGGGCGCCAGAGCACAGATACGCAGTATTTT. Using reference TRBV2 and TRBJ2-3 for the parts outside the CDR3, the full variable domain is EPEVTQTPSHQVTQMGQEVILRCVPISNHLYFYWYRQILGQKVEFLVSFYNNEISEKSEIFDDQFSVERPDGSNFTLKIRSTKLEDSAMYFCASSGVGRQSTDTQYFGPGTRLTVL.

The chain carries TRBV7-9 and TRBJ2-3; D is unclear. The germline V gene has CDR1 SEHNR and CDR2 FQNEAQ (reference sequence). V was shortened by 5 bases and J by 1 base, with 16 bases between the two germline ends. The CDR3 covers 16 residues. The CDR3 reads CASSLNIGMGTDTQYF. The CDR3 nucleotides read TGTGCCAGCAGCCTTAATATTGGCATGGGCACAGATACGCAGTATTTT.

The rearrangement uses TRBV7-6 and TRBJ2-3, with D possibly TRBD2 on 5 matching bases. The CDR3 runs 17 residues. Per germline, CDR1 SGHVS and CDR2 FNYEAQ. Trimming stripped 6 bases from V and 0 bases from J, with 19 bases between. The CDR3: CASRLGLVNPSTDTQYF. CDR3 in DNA: TGTGCCAGCAGACTAGGACTTGTCAATCCTAGCACAGATACGCAGTATTTT.

This clone was detected a few times. The chain is built from TRBV19 and TRBJ2-2, with TRBD1 matching over 7 bases. The CDR3 totals 14 residues. CDR1 is LNHDA and CDR2 is SQIVND in the germline V gene (reference sequence). Trimming cost V 5 bases and J 3 bases; bases outside gene matches: 3. The CDR3 DNA is TGTGCCAGTAGTTCAGACAGGGACACCGGGGAGCTGTTTTTT. This gives the protein CASSSDRDTGELFF.

This clone was counted a few times. The V and J genes are TRBV10-2 and TRBJ2-1; 12 nucleotides line up with TRBD2. The CDR3 is 13 residues long. Germline CDR1 reads WSHSY; CDR2 reads SAAADI. V dropped 6 bases and J dropped 10; count of bases not matched to a gene: 4. CDR3 in amino acids: CASRTSGSGEQFF. The CDR3 nucleotides are TGCGCCAGCAGGACTAGCGGGAGCGGCGAGCAGTTCTTC.

The J gene is TRBJ2-1, the V gene TRBV19, with 10 bases lining up with TRBD2. CDR1 and CDR2 from the germline V gene are LNHDA and SQIVND (reference sequence). The junction had 11 bases not matched to a gene; V was cut back by 4 bases and J by 8 bases. CDR3 length: 16 amino acids. CDR3 sequence: CASSTGASGSRYEQFF. The DNA of the CDR3 is TGTGCCAGTAGTACCGGGGCTAGCGGGAGTCGGTATGAGCAGTTCTTC.

The chain combines TRBV11-1 with TRBJ1-1, with D hard to call. The germline V and J ends were trimmed by 3 bases and 1 base, with 3 bases remaining between them. CDR3 size: 12 residues. The germline V gene has CDR1 SGHAT and CDR2 FQDESV (reference sequence). In nucleotides, the CDR3 is TGTGCCAGCAGCTTCAGGAACACTGAAGCTTTCTTT. Translation: CASSFRNTEAFF.

This chain links TRBV7-3 with TRBJ2-3, with D hard to call. Germline V gene data show CDR1 as SGHTA and CDR2 as FQGTGA. This CDR3 comprises 14 residues. Trimming took off 2 bases at V and 2 bases at J, with 8 bases between the two ends. The DNA of the CDR3 is TGTGCCAGCAGCTTAGCTCTCGACACAGATACGCAGTATTTT. This gives the protein CASSLALDTDTQYF.